This entry lists 30 T cell receptor beta chains sequenced from one sample in a study of multiple sclerosis patients with progressive multifocal leukoencephalopathy (dated by TCRdb to about 2019). Receptor amplification or capture employed the immunoSEQ multiplex PCR assay. The table comes from immuneACCESS by way of TCRdb, which keeps in-frame sequences with V and J called. Part of the clones is missing from these tables; in studies checked, under half for an unresolved V gene and the rest for unknown reasons. The table for this sample lists around 30,000 clones; 90% of them were counted only once. Together, the top ten hold 1.3% of the sample. The time point label on this specimen signifies: approximately 11 months of natalizumab therapy. The meaning of the sample's treatment or condition label: on natalizumab therapy at sampling. This specimen was PBMCs, taken from a patient treated with natalizumab. The receptors shown here come from a human donor with multiple sclerosis.

The chain uses TRBV6-5 and TRBJ2-2; 7 nucleotides match TRBD2. The CDR3 contains 14 residues. From germline, CDR1 is MNHEY and CDR2 SVGAGI. V was clipped by 6 bases and J by 4 bases; unmatched bases: 5. CDR3 DNA: TGTGCCAGCAGGGGAGGGGTCCGCACCGGGGAGCTGTTTTTT. Amino acid sequence: CASRGGVRTGELFF.

The chain is built from TRBV7-6 and TRBJ1-3; D remains unclear. The length of the CDR3 is 12 residues. V was clipped by 0 bases and J by 4 bases, with 1 base between them. Germline assignment: CDR1 SGHVS and CDR2 FNYEAQ. CDR3 in amino acids: CASSLAGNTIYF. The CDR3 DNA reads TGTGCCAGCAGCTTAGCCGGAAACACCATATATTTT.

The chain recombines TRBV7-3 with TRBJ2-5, with a tentative D call TRBD1 (5 bases). The V gene's germline CDR1 is SGHTA and CDR2 FQGTGA. Trimming stripped 6 bases from V and 4 bases from J, with 18 bases between. This CDR3 comprises 15 residues. Written as DNA, the CDR3 is TGTGCCAGCAGTCGCCAGGGAAGCGTGTCAGAGACCCAGTACTTC. Its protein product is CASSRQGSVSETQYF. Based on the CDR3 plus reference TRBV7-3 and TRBJ2-5, the full variable domain is GAGVSQTPSNKVTEKGKYVELRCDPISGHTALYWYRQSLGQGPEFLIYFQGTGAADDSGLPNDRFFAVRPEGSVSTLKIQRTERGDSAVYLCASSRQGSVSETQYFGPGTRLLVL.

CDR3 coding DNA: TGCAGCGTTGATTCGGTGGACTATGGCTACACCTTC. Its protein is CSVDSVDYGYTF. The rearrangement links TRBV29-1 to TRBJ1-2; no definite D call. V lost 3 bases, J lost 3 bases, and 8 bases lay in between. The CDR3 consists of 12 residues. CDR1 and CDR2 from the germline V gene are SQVTM and ANQGSEA.

The V and J genes are TRBV5-1 and TRBJ1-5; D may be TRBD1 (6 bases). CDR1 SGHRS and CDR2 YFSETQ come from the germline V gene. V lost 0 bases, J lost 2 bases, and 6 bases lay in between. The CDR3 is made up of 14 amino acids. The CDR3 DNA reads TGCGCCAGCAGCTTGGCAGGGGGCAATCAGCCCCAGCATTTT. It codes for CASSLAGGNQPQHF.

The gene calls are TRBV15 and TRBJ2-7, with D possibly being TRBD1 or TRBD2 (5 bases each). The V end was cut by 0 bases, the J end by 5 bases, with 17 bases between. The CDR3 is made up of 16 amino acids. Germline V gives CDR1 LNHNV, CDR2 YYDKDF (reference sequence). CDR3 residues: CATSRDRGGGLDEQYF. CDR3 in DNA: TGTGCCACCAGCAGAGATAGGGGCGGAGGATTGGACGAGCAGTACTTC.

The rearrangement joins TRBV7-8 to TRBJ1-5; the D is unclear. V was pared by 1 base and J by 0 bases, with 10 bases between. CDR1 and CDR2 (germline): SGHVS, FQNEAQ. The CDR3 sequence is 16 residues long. The CDR3 nucleotides read TGTGCCAGCAGCTTAGGAAATCCTTATAGCAATCAGCCCCAGCATTTT. Protein sequence: CASSLGNPYSNQPQHF.

The chain is built from TRBV2 and TRBJ1-2; D remains unclear. The germline V gene has CDR1 SNHLY and CDR2 FYNNEI. V lost 6 bases to trimming and J lost 4 bases, with 12 bases between them. The CDR3 length is 13 residues. The CDR3 reads CASRLDGLYGYTF. CDR3 nucleotide sequence: TGTGCCAGCAGGTTGGACGGGCTCTATGGCTACACCTTC.

This clone has just a few counts. The chain has TRBV11-2 and TRBJ2-7, with D maybe TRBD2 (5 bases). The V and J ends lost 3 bases and 6 bases respectively, with 15 bases between them. CDR3 length equals 14 residues. CDR1 and CDR2 from the germline V gene are SGHAT and FQNNGV. In nucleotides, the CDR3 is TGTGCCAGCAGCTTGCGGGCCAACCTTGGCGAGCAGTACTTC. This codes for CASSLRANLGEQYF.

CDR3 nucleotides: TGTGCCTGGGAGCTCGGGGGGAGGGAGCAGTACTTC. This codes for CAWELGGREQYF. V is TRBV30 and J is TRBJ2-7; 7 nucleotides align to TRBD2. With V trimmed by 5 bases and J by 7 bases, 8 bases remained unmatched. The CDR3 extends over 12 amino acids. CDR1 and CDR2 from the germline V gene are GTSNPN and SVGIG (reference sequence).

The V gene is TRBV2, the J gene TRBJ1-1; TRBD1 agrees at 10 bases. The CDR3 runs to 17 residues. V lost 6 bases to trimming and J lost 1 base; unmatched junction nucleotides: 11. Germline V gene sequence: CDR1 SNHLY, CDR2 FYNNEI. The DNA of the CDR3 is TGTGCCAGCAGGGCCAGGGACAGGGGCCGAGGGAACACTGAAGCTTTCTTT. Protein sequence: CASRARDRGRGNTEAFF. The full variable domain, rest sourced from reference TRBV2 and TRBJ1-1, is EPEVTQTPSHQVTQMGQEVILRCVPISNHLYFYWYRQILGQKVEFLVSFYNNEISEKSEIFDDQFSVERPDGSNFTLKIRSTKLEDSAMYFCASRARDRGRGNTEAFFGQGTRLTVV.

This clone has just one count. The rearrangement joins TRBV5-1 to TRBJ1-6; D not certain. The germline CDR1 and CDR2 sequences are SGHRS and YFSETQ. V was cut by 4 bases and J by 5 bases, with 13 bases left in between. This CDR3 has 15 amino acids. CDR3 residues: CASSPIAGNNSPLHF. The CDR3 DNA reads as TGCGCCAGCAGCCCCATCGCAGGAAATAATTCACCCCTCCACTTT.

This clone appeared once. The J gene is TRBJ1-6, the V gene TRBV7-8, with a tentative D call TRBD1 (6 bases). Trimming removed 4 bases from V and 0 bases from J, with 10 bases in between. The germline gives CDR1 SGHVS, CDR2 FQNEAQ. CDR3 length equals 16 residues. CDR3 sequence: CASSSGADSYNSPLHF. For the CDR3, the DNA is TGTGCCAGCAGCTCGGGGGCGGACTCCTATAATTCACCCCTCCACTTT. Based on the CDR3 plus reference TRBV7-8 and TRBJ1-6, the full variable domain is GAGVSQSPRYKVAKRGQDVALRCDPISGHVSLFWYQQALGQGPEFLTYFQNEAQLDKSGLPSDRFFAERPEGSVSTLKIQRTQQEDSAVYLCASSSGADSYNSPLHFGNGTRLTVT.

This clone was counted once. The V and J genes are TRBV6-6 and TRBJ1-1; 7 positions match TRBD1. The CDR3 consists of 13 residues. Losses at the gene ends were 4 bases for V and 7 bases for J; bases not matched to a gene: 6. Germline V CDR1 and CDR2: MNHNY, SVGAGI (reference sequence). DNA of the CDR3: TGTGCCAGCAGTTTAAGGGGGCCGGGTGAAGCTTTCTTT. This codes for CASSLRGPGEAFF.

This chain links TRBV6-1 with TRBJ1-2, with no clear D. The germline V gene encodes CDR1 MNHNS and CDR2 SASEGT. The CDR3 is 13 amino acids. Trimming took 6 bases from V and 7 from J, leaving 15 bases between them. CDR3 amino acids: CASSAQLDGGYTF. CDR3 DNA sequence: TGTGCCAGCAGCGCCCAGTTAGACGGTGGCTACACCTTC.

The chain couples TRBV5-8 to TRBJ1-1, with 11 bases lining up with TRBD1. Per germline, CDR1 SGHTS and CDR2 YDEGEE. Losses at the gene ends were 3 bases for V and 7 bases for J; bases not matched to a gene: 8. This CDR3 has 15 residues. Here the CDR3 reads CASSWGTGGRDEAFF. CDR3 DNA: TGTGCCAGCAGCTGGGGGACAGGGGGAAGGGATGAAGCTTTCTTT.

As to this clone: Other DNA sequences in the same sample also yield this CDR3. The chain links TRBV19 to TRBJ1-6; D unclear. V was shortened by 2 bases and J by 6 bases, with 2 bases between the two germline ends. The CDR3 sequence is 12 residues long. Germline V gives CDR1 LNHDA, CDR2 SQIVND (reference sequence). The CDR3 nucleotides read TGTGCCAGTAGTATAAGTAATTCACCCCTCCACTTT. Translating it yields CASSISNSPLHF. The full variable domain, its missing parts supplied by reference TRBV19 and TRBJ1-6, is DGGITQSPKYLFRKEGQNVTLSCEQNLNHDAMYWYRQDPGQGLRLIYYSQIVNDFQKGDIAEGYSVSREKKESFPLTVTSAQKNPTAFYLCASSISNSPLHFGNGTRLTVT.

The rearrangement joins TRBV6-6 to TRBJ1-2; D gene uncertain. Germline V lookup: CDR1 MNHNY, CDR2 SVGAGI (reference sequence). The V end was cut by 5 bases, the J end by 2 bases, with 9 bases between. The CDR3 runs 13 residues. The CDR3 DNA is TGTGCCAGCAGTACGCCAGCGAACTATGGCTACACCTTC. Translation: CASSTPANYGYTF.

The chain uses TRBV10-3 and TRBJ2-7; D is unresolved. CDR1 and CDR2 from the germline V gene are ENHRY and SYGVKD. The V gene lost 1 base and the J gene lost 1 base, with 14 bases spanning the gap. CDR3 length: 16 residues. The CDR3 is CAISEYSLASSYEQYF. For the CDR3, the DNA is TGTGCCATCAGTGAGTACTCACTGGCTTCTTCCTACGAGCAGTACTTC.

The chain has TRBV4-1 and TRBJ2-7, with no clear D. Trimming took off 4 bases at V and 6 bases at J, with 16 bases between the two ends. Germline V CDR1 and CDR2: MGHRA, YSYEKL. The CDR3 extends over 14 amino acids. CDR3 nucleotide sequence: TGCGCCAGCAGCCCCGTTTCCCATTCGGGCGAGCAGTACTTC. Translating gives CASSPVSHSGEQYF.

This chain uses TRBV9 with TRBJ1-2; possible D gene TRBD1, 5 bases. Germline CDR1 is SGDLS and CDR2 is YYNGEE. The CDR3 length is 13 residues. Trimming shortened V by 7 bases and J by 7 bases, and 17 bases separated the two germline ends. CDR3 coding DNA: TGTGCCAGCGCCGGGGGGGAGGCAGGTGGCTACACCTTC. The encoded protein is CASAGGEAGGYTF.

The rearrangement links TRBV4-2 to TRBJ2-3; 9 bases map to TRBD2. J lost 6 bases, V lost 2 bases, and 6 bases had no gene match. Germline V CDR1 and CDR2: LGHNA, YNFKEQ. The CDR3 is 15 residues long. The DNA of the CDR3 is TGTGCCAGCAGCCAATCGGGCAGCGGGGGGGATACGCAGTATTTT. Amino acids: CASSQSGSGGDTQYF.

The chain carries TRBV7-6 and TRBJ2-1; 7 bases line up with TRBD1. Germline V lookup: CDR1 SGHVS, CDR2 FNYEAQ. The CDR3 consists of 18 residues. The V gene end was trimmed by 0 bases and the J gene end by 7 bases; junction bases not matched to a gene: 15. The CDR3 reads CASSLAVVRDREGNEQFF. Here the CDR3 DNA reads TGTGCCAGCAGCTTAGCCGTGGTCCGGGACAGAGAGGGGAATGAGCAGTTCTTC.

The chain links TRBV19 to TRBJ2-2; D is uncertain. The V end lost 3 bases, the J end lost 2 bases, and 16 bases lay between the germline ends. This CDR3 comprises 17 residues. CDR1 LNHDA and CDR2 SQIVND come from the germline V gene (reference sequence). In DNA, the CDR3 is TGTGCCAGTAGTATGTTGGTCCTCCGAGATAACACCGGGGAGCTGTTTTTT. It yields the protein CASSMLVLRDNTGELFF.

The chain has TRBV2 and TRBJ2-7; D unresolved. In germline, CDR1 is SNHLY, CDR2 FYNNEI. The CDR3 loop spans 11 amino acids. Trimming stripped 6 bases from V and 5 bases from J, with 8 bases between. In DNA form, the CDR3 reads TGTGCCAGCAGCACCCTGAACGAGCAGTACTTC. This sequence encodes CASSTLNEQYF.

The chain recombines TRBV6-1 with TRBJ1-5; tentative D call: TRBD1 (5 bases). CDR1 MNHNS and CDR2 SASEGT come from the germline V gene. CDR3 length: 13 amino acids. Trimming shortened V by 6 bases and J by 4 bases, and 10 bases separated the two germline ends. The CDR3 DNA reads as TGTGCCAGCAGCCTCGACAGTAATCAGCCCCAGCATTTT. It specifies CASSLDSNQPQHF.

V and J are TRBV11-2 and TRBJ1-1; D is unclear. V lost 4 bases and J 6 bases, leaving 9 bases between the germline ends. CDR1 SGHAT and CDR2 FQNNGV come from the germline V gene. This CDR3 has 12 amino acids. CDR3 amino acids: CASSSGSPEAFF. CDR3 nucleotide sequence: TGTGCCAGCAGCTCCGGGTCCCCTGAAGCTTTCTTT.

This chain joins TRBV5-6 and TRBJ1-4, with D uncertain. V was cut by 1 base and J by 8 bases, with 9 bases left in between. The CDR3 extends over 13 amino acids. Germline assignment: CDR1 SGHDT and CDR2 YYEEEE. CDR3 sequence: CASSLRAEEKLFF. In nucleotides, the CDR3 is TGTGCCAGCAGCTTGCGGGCAGAAGAAAAACTGTTTTTT.

This chain connects TRBV6-6 to TRBJ2-5; possibly TRBD1 or TRBD2 for D (7 bases each). There are 16 residues in the CDR3. Germline V CDR1 and CDR2: MNHNY, SVGAGI (reference sequence). Trimming cost V 6 bases and J 5 bases, with 22 bases left between them. CDR3 region: CASSSRGGLVLETQYF. Written as DNA, the CDR3 is TGTGCCAGCAGCAGCAGGGGGGGCCTGGTTTTGGAGACCCAGTACTTC.

About this clone itself: A read error may produce the germline difference seen at one junction end. The rearrangement joins TRBV4-2 to TRBJ1-3; maybe TRBD1 (6 bases). Per germline, CDR1 LGHNA and CDR2 YNFKEQ. CDR3 length: 15 residues. The DNA for the CDR3 is TGTGCCAGCAGCCAAACAGGGACCTCTGGAAACATCATATATTTT. Amino acids: CASSQTGTSGNIIYF.